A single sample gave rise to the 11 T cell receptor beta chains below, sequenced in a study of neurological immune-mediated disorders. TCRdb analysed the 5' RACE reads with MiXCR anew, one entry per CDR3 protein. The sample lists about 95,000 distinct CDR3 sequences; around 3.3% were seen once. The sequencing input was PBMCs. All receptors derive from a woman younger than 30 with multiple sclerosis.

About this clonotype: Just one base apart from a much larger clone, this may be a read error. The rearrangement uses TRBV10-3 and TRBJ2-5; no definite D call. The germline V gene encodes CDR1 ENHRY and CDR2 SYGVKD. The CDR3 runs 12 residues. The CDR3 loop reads CDISAPRETQYF. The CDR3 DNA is TGTGACATCAGTGCCCCGCGGGAGACCCAGTACTTC.

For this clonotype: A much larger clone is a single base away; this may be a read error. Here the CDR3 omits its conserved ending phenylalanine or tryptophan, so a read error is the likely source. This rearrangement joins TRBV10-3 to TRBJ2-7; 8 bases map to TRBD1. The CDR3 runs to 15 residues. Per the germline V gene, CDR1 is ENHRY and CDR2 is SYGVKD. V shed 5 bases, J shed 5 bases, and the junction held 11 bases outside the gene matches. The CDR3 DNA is TGTGCCATCAGTACCATAGACAGGGGAATTGACGAGCAGTACATC. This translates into CAISTIDRGIDEQYI.

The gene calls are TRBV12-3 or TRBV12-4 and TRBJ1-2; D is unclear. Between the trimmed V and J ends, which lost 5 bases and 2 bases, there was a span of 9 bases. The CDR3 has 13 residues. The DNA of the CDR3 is TGTGCCAGCAGTCTCGGTTACAACTATGGCTACACCTTC. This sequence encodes CASSLGYNYGYTF.

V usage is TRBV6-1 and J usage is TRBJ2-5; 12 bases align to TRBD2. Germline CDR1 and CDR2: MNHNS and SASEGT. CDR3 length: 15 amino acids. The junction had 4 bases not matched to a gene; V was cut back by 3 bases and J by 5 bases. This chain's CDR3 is CASSETSGGSETQYF. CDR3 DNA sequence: TGTGCCAGCAGTGAGACTAGCGGGGGATCCGAGACCCAGTACTTC.

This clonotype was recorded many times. In nucleotides, the CDR3 is TGTGCCAGCAGTTTATGGGGGACCGGGGAGCTGTTTTTT. Translation: CASSLWGTGELFF. This chain joins TRBV27 and TRBJ2-2; D is possibly TRBD1 or TRBD2 (5 bases each). The V gene's germline CDR1 is MNHEY and CDR2 SMNVEV (reference sequence). The CDR3 has 13 residues. Trimming removed 1 base at V and 5 bases at J, with 5 bases between.

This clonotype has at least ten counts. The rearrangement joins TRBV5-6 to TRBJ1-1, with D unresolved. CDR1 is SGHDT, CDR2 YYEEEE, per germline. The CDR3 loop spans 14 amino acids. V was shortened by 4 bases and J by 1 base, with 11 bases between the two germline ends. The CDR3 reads CASSPPRGNTEAFF. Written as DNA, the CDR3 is TGTGCCAGCAGCCCACCAAGAGGGAACACTGAAGCTTTCTTT.

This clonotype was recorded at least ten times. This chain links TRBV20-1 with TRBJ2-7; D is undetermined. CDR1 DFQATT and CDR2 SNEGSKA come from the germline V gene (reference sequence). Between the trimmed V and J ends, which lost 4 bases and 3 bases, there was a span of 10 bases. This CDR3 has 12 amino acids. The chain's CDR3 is CSATGGIYEQYF. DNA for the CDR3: TGCAGTGCTACCGGTGGCATCTACGAGCAGTACTTC.

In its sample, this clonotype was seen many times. The CDR3 DNA reads as TGCAGTGCTAGAGATGAGCGGGGGGGCAATGAGCAGTTCTTC. Translation: CSARDERGGNEQFF. This rearrangement joins TRBV20-1 to TRBJ2-1; 10 bases agree with TRBD2. There are 14 residues in the CDR3. The V gene's germline CDR1 is DFQATT and CDR2 SNEGSKA (reference sequence). Trimming took 0 bases from V and 6 from J; bases not matched to a gene: 2.

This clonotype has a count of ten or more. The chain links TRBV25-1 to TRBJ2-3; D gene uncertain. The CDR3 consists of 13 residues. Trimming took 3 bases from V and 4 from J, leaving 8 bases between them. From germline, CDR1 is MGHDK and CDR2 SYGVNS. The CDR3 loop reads CASSERFADTQYF. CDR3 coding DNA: TGTGCCAGCAGTGAGCGGTTTGCAGATACGCAGTATTTT.

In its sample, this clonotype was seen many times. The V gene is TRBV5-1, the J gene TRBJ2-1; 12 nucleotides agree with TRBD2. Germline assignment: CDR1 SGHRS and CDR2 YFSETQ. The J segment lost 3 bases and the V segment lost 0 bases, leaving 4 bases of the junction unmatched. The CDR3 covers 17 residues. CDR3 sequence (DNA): TGCGCCAGCAGCTTGGCTATACTAGCGGGGGGCTACAATGAGCAGTTCTTC. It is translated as CASSLAILAGGYNEQFF.

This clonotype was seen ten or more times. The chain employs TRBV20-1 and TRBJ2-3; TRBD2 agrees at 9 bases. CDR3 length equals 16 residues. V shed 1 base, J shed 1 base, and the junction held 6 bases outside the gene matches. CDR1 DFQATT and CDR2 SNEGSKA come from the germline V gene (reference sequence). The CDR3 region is CSARVSGRGGTDTQYF. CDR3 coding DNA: TGCAGTGCTAGAGTTAGCGGGAGAGGGGGCACAGATACGCAGTATTTT.